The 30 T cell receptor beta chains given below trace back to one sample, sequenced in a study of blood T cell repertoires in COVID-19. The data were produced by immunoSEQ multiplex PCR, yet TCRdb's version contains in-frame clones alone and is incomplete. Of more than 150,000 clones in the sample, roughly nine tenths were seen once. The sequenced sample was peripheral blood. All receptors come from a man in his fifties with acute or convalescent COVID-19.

The CDR3 DNA reads as TGTGCCAGCAGTTTATTGGGCGGGAGGACGGTTGGGAATGAGCAGTTCTTC. Amino acid sequence: CASSLLGGRTVGNEQFF. The chain couples TRBV28 to TRBJ2-1, with 8 positions matching TRBD2. The V gene's germline CDR1 is MDHEN and CDR2 SYDVKM. V gave up 1 base and J gave up 7 bases; unmatched junction bases: 12. CDR3 length: 17 residues. Together with reference TRBV28 and TRBJ2-1, the CDR3 gives the full variable domain: DVKVTQSSRYLVKRTGEKVFLECVQDMDHENMFWYRQDPGLGLRLIYFSYDVKMKEKGDIPEGYSVSREKKERFSLILESASTNQTSMYLCASSLLGGRTVGNEQFFGPGTRLTVL.

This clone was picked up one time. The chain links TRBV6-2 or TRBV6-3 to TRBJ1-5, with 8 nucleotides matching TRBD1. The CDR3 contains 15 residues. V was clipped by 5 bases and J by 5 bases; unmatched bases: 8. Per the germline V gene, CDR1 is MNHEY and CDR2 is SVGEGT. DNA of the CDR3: TGTGCCAGCAGTCCCGGGACAGGTATTTATCAGCCCCAGCATTTT. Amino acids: CASSPGTGIYQPQHF.

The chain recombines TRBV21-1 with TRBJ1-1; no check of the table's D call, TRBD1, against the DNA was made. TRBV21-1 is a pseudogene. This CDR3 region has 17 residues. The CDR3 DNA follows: TGTGCCAGCAGCAAAGAGGGCAGGGGGAAGATGAACACTGAAGCTTTCTTT. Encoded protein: CASSKEGRGKMNTEAFF.

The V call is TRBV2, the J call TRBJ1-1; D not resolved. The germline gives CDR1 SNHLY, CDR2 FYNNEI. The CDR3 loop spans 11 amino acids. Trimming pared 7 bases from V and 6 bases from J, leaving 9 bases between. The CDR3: CASIVPAEAFF. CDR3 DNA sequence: TGTGCCAGCATCGTGCCGGCTGAAGCTTTCTTT.

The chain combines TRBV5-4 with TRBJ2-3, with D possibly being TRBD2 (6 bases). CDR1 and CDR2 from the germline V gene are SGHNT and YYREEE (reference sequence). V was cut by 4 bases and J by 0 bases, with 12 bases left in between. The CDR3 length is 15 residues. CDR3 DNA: TGTGCCAGCAGCCGGGACTTCTCTAGCACAGATACGCAGTATTTT. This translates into CASSRDFSSTDTQYF.

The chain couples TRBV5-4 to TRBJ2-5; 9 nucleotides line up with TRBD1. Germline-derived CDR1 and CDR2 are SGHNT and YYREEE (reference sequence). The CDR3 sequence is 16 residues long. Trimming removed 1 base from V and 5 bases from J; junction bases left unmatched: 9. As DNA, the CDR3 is TGTGCCAGCAGCTTGATGGGGACAGGGTTTAGGGAGACCCAGTACTTC. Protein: CASSLMGTGFRETQYF.

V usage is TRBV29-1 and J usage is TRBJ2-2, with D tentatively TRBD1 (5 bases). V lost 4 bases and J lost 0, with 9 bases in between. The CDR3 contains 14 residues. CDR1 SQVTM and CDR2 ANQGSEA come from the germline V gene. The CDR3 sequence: CSVVSRANTGELFF. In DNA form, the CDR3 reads TGCAGCGTTGTGAGCAGGGCGAACACCGGGGAGCTGTTTTTT.

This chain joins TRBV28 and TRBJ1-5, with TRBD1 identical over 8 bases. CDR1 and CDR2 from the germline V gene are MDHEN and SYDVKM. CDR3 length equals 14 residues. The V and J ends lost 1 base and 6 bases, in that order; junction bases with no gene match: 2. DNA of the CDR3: TGTGCCAGCAGTTTATCAGGGGGCGGTCAGCCCCAGCATTTT. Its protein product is CASSLSGGGQPQHF. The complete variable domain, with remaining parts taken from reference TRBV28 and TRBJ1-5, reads DVKVTQSSRYLVKRTGEKVFLECVQDMDHENMFWYRQDPGLGLRLIYFSYDVKMKEKGDIPEGYSVSREKKERFSLILESASTNQTSMYLCASSLSGGGQPQHFGDGTRLSIL.

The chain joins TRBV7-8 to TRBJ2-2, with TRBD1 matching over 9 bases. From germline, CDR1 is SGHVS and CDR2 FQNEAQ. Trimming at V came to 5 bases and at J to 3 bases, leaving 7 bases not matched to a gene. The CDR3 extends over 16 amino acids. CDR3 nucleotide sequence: TGTGCCAGCAGCAACACAGGGGGCGCATACACCGGGGAGCTGTTTTTT. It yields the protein CASSNTGGAYTGELFF. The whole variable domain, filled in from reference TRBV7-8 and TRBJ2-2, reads GAGVSQSPRYKVAKRGQDVALRCDPISGHVSLFWYQQALGQGPEFLTYFQNEAQLDKSGLPSDRFFAERPEGSVSTLKIQRTQQEDSAVYLCASSNTGGAYTGELFFGEGSRLTVL.

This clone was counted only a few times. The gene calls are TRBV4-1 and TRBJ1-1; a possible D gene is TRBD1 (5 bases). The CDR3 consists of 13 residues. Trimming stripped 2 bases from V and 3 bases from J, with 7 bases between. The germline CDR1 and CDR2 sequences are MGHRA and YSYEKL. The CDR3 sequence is CASSQQGYTEAFF. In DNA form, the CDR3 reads TGCGCCAGCAGCCAACAGGGTTACACTGAAGCTTTCTTT.

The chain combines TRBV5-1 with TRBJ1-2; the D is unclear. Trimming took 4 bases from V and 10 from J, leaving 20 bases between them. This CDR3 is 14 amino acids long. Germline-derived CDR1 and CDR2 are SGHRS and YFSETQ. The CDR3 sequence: CASSPRYGESVYTF. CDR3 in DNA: TGCGCCAGCAGCCCCAGGTATGGGGAGTCAGTCTACACCTTC.

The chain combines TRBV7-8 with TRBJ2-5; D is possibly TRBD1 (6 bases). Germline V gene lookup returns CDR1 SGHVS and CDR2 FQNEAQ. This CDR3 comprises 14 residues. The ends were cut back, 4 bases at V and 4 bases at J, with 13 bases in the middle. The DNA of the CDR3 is TGTGCCAGCAGCTCCTCACAGGGAAGAGAGACCCAGTACTTC. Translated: CASSSSQGRETQYF. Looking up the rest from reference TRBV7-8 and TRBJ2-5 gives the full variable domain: GAGVSQSPRYKVAKRGQDVALRCDPISGHVSLFWYQQALGQGPEFLTYFQNEAQLDKSGLPSDRFFAERPEGSVSTLKIQRTQQEDSAVYLCASSSSQGRETQYFGPGTRLLVL.

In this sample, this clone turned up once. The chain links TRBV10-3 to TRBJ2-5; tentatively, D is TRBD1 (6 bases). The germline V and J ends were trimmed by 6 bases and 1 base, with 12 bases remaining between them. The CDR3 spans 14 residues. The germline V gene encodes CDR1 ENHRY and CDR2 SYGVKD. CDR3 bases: TGTGCCATCAGCTCGGACAGAGCCCAAGAGACCCAGTACTTC. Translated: CAISSDRAQETQYF.

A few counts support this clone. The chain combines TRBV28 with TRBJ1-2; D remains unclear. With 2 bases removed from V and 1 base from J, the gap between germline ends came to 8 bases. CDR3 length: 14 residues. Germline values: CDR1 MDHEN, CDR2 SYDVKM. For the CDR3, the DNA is TGTGCCAGCAGTTTACGAGGTCTTAACTATGGCTACACCTTC. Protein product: CASSLRGLNYGYTF.

In nucleotides, the CDR3 is TGTGCCAGCAGCATACTAGACGGGGGGGTCGGAGAGACCCAGTACTTC. Protein: CASSILDGGVGETQYF. This chain links TRBV5-4 with TRBJ2-5; TRBD2 matches at 8 bases. The trim removed 4 bases at V and 4 bases at J, leaving 12 bases unmatched. The CDR3 runs 16 residues. CDR1 SGHNT and CDR2 YYREEE come from the germline V gene (reference sequence). The full variable domain, rest sourced from reference TRBV5-4 and TRBJ2-5, is ETGVTQSPTHLIKTRGQQVTLRCSSQSGHNTVSWYQQALGQGPQFIFQYYREEENGRGNFPPRFSGLQFPNYSSELNVNALELDDSALYLCASSILDGGVGETQYFGPGTRLLVL.

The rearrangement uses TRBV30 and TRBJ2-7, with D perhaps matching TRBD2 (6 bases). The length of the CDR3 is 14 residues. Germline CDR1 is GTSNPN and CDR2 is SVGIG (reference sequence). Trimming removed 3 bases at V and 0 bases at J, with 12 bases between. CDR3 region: CAWSRGGSSYEQYV. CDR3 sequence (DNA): TGTGCCTGGAGCAGAGGAGGGAGCTCCTACGAGCAGTACGTC.

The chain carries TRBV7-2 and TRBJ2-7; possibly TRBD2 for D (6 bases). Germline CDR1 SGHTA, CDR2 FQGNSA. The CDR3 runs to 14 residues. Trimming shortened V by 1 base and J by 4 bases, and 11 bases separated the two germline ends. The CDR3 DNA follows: TGTGCCAGCAGCTTAGACGGGGGACCGTACGAGCAGTACTTC. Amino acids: CASSLDGGPYEQYF.

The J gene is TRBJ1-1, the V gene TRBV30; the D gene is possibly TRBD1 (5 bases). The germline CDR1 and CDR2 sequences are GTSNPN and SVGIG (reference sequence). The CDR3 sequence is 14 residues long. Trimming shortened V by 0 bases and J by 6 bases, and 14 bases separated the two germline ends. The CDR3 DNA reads TGTGCCTGGAGTGTAGCATACCTAGGGGCTGAAGCTTTCTTT. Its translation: CAWSVAYLGAEAFF.

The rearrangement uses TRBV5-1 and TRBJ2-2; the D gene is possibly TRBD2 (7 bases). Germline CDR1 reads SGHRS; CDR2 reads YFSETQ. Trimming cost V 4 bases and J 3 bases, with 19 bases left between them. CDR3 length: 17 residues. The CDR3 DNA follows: TGCGCCAGCAGCCGAGGGGGAGGGCCGGCGGACACCGGGGAGCTGTTTTTT. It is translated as CASSRGGGPADTGELFF.

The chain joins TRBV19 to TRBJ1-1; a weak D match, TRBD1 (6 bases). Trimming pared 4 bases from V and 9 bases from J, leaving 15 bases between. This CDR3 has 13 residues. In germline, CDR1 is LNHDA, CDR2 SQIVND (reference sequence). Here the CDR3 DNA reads TGTGCCAGTAGTAGCTTATCGGGACATAAAGCTTTCTTT. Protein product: CASSSLSGHKAFF.

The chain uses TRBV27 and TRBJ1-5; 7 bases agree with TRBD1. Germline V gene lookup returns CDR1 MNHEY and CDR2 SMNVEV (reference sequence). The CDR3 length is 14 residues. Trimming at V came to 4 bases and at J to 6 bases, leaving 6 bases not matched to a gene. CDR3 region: CASSWGQPGQPQHF. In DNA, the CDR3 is TGTGCCAGCAGTTGGGGACAGCCCGGTCAGCCCCAGCATTTT.

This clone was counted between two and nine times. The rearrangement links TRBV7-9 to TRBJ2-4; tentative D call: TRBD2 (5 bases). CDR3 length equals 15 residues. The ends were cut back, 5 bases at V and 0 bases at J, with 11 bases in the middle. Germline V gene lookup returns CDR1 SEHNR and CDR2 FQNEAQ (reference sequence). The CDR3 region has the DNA TGTGCCAGCAGCCCCCGGGGATTAGCCAAAAACATTCAGTACTTC. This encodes CASSPRGLAKNIQYF.

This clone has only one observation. This chain's CDR3 is CASRDRAFLGRTDTQYF. The CDR3 bases are TGTGCCAGTCGGGACAGGGCATTTTTGGGCCGCACAGATACGCAGTATTTT. V is TRBV19 and J is TRBJ2-3, with 9 bases aligning to TRBD1. Germline V CDR1 and CDR2: LNHDA, SQIVND (reference sequence). This CDR3 has 17 amino acids. Losses at the gene ends were 8 bases for V and 1 base for J; bases not matched to a gene: 13. The variable domain in full, with the rest retrieved from reference TRBV19 and TRBJ2-3, is DGGITQSPKYLFRKEGQNVTLSCEQNLNHDAMYWYRQDPGQGLRLIYYSQIVNDFQKGDIAEGYSVSREKKESFPLTVTSAQKNPTAFYLCASRDRAFLGRTDTQYFGPGTRLTVL.

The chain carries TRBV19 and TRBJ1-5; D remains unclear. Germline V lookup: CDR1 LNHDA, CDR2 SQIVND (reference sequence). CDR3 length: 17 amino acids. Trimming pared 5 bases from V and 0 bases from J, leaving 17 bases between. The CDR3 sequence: CASSPRDSEYSNQPQHF. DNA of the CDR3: TGTGCCAGTAGTCCACGTGACTCAGAGTATAGCAATCAGCCCCAGCATTTT. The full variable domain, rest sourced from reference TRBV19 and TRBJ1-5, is DGGITQSPKYLFRKEGQNVTLSCEQNLNHDAMYWYRQDPGQGLRLIYYSQIVNDFQKGDIAEGYSVSREKKESFPLTVTSAQKNPTAFYLCASSPRDSEYSNQPQHFGDGTRLSIL.

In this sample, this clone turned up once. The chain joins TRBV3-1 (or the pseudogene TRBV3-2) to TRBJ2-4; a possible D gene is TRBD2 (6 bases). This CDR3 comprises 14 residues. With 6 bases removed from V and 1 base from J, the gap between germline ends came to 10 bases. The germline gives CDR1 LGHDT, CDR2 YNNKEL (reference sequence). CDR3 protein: CASRARGAKNIQYF. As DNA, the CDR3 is TGTGCCAGCAGAGCCCGGGGGGCCAAAAACATTCAGTACTTC.

The CDR3 coding sequence is TGTGCCTGGGCCGGCCCCGGGAATTCACCCCTCCACTTT. This gives the protein CAWAGPGNSPLHF. This chain connects TRBV30 to TRBJ1-6, with D unclear. Looked up from germline, CDR1 is GTSNPN and CDR2 is SVGIG (reference sequence). Trimming took off 5 bases at V and 7 bases at J, with 12 bases between the two ends. This CDR3 has 13 residues.

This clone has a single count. The CDR3 sequence: CASSLGGRGTEAFF. CDR3 bases: TGTGCCAGCAGCTTGGGGGGCAGGGGCACTGAAGCTTTCTTT. The V call is TRBV5-6, the J call TRBJ1-1, with TRBD1 as a possible D gene (6 bases). With 0 bases removed from V and 4 bases from J, the gap between germline ends came to 10 bases. Per the germline V gene, CDR1 is SGHDT and CDR2 is YYEEEE. This CDR3 is 14 amino acids long.

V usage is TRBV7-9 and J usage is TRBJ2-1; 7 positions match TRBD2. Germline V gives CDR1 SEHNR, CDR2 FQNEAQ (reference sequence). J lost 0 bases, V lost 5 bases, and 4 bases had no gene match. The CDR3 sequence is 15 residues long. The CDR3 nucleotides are TGTGCCAGCAGCGACGGGGGGAGCTCCTACAATGAGCAGTTCTTC. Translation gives CASSDGGSSYNEQFF.

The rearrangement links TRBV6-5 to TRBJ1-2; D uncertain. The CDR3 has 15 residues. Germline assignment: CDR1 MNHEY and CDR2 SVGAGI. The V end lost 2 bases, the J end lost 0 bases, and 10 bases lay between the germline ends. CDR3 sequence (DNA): TGTGCCAGCAGTTACGTGGGAGCAGCTAACTATGGCTACACCTTC. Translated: CASSYVGAANYGYTF.

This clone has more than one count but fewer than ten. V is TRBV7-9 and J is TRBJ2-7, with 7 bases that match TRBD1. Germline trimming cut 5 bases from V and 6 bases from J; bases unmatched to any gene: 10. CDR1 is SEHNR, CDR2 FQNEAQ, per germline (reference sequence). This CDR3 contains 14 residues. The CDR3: CASSPPGQNFEQYV. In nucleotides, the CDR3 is TGTGCCAGCAGCCCGCCGGGACAGAATTTCGAGCAGTACGTC.